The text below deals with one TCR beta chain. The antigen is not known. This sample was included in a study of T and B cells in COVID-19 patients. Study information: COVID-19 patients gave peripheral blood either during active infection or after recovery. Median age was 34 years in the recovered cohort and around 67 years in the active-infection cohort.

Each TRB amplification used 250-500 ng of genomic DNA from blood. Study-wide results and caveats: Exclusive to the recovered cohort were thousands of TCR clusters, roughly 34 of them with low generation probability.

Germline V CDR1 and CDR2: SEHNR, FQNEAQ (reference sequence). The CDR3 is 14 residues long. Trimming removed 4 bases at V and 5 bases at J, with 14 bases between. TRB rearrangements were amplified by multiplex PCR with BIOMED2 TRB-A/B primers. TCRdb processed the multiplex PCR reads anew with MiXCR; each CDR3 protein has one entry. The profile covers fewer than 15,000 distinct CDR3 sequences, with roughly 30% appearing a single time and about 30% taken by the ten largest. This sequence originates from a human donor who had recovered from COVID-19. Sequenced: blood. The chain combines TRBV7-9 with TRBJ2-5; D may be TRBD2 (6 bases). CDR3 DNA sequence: TGTGCCAGCAGCTCCTGGAGGGATACGGAGACCCAGTACTTC. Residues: CASSSWRDTETQYF.